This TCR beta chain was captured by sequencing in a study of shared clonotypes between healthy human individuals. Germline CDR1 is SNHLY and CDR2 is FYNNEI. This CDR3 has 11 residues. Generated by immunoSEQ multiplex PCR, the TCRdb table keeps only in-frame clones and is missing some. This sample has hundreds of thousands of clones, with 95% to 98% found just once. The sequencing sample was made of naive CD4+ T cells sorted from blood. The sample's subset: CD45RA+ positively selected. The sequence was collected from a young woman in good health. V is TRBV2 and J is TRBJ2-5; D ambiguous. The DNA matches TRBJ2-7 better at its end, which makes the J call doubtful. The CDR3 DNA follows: TGTGCCAGCAGTGCGAAGTACGAGCAGTACTTC. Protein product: CASSAKYEQYF.